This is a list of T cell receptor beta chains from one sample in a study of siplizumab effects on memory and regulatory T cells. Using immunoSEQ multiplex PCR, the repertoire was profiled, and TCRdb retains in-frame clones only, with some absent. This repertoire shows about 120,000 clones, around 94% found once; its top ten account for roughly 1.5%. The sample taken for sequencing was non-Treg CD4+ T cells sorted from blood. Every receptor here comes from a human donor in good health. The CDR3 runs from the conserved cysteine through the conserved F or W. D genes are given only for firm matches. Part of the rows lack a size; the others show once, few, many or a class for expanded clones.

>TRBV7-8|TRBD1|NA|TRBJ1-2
CASSPPGSRQGVYGYTF
TGTGCCAGCAGCCCCCCCGGAAGTAGACAGGGTGTGTATGGCTACACCTTC
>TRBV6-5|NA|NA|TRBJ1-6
CASSYGVSYNSPLHF
TGTGCCAGCAGTTACGGAGTCTCCTATAATTCACCCCTCCACTTT
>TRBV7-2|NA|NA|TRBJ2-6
CASSLSGSRRSGANVLTF
TGTGCCAGCAGCTTATCTGGGTCTCGACGCTCTGGGGCCAACGTCCTGACTTTC
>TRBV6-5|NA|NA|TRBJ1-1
CASMEGRVAFF
TGTGCCAGCATGGAGGGCAGGGTTGCTTTCTTT
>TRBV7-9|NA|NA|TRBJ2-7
CASSPPYVSYEQYF
TGTGCCAGCAGCCCCCCGTATGTCTCCTACGAGCAGTACTTC
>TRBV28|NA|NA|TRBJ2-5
CASSLMVPETQYF
TGTGCCAGCAGTTTAATGGTCCCGGAGACCCAGTACTTC
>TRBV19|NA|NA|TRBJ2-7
CASSIGERDEQYF
TGTGCCAGTAGTATTGGGGAAAGAGACGAGCAGTACTTC
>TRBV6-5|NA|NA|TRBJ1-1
CASGFRRNTEAFF
TGTGCCAGCGGATTTAGAAGAAACACTGAAGCTTTCTTT
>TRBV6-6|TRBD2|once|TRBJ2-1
CASSNLAGGSYNEQFF
TGTGCCAGCAGTAATCTAGCGGGGGGTAGCTACAATGAGCAGTTCTTC
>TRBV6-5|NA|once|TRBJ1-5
CASSWTVNQPQHF
TGTGCCAGCAGTTGGACAGTGAATCAGCCCCAGCATTTT
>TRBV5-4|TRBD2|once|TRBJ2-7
CASSTGPGRDSSYEQYF
TGTGCCAGCAGTACGGGGCCGGGGAGGGATTCCTCCTACGAGCAGTACTTC
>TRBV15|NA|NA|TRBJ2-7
CATSSPPGAGYEQYF
TGTGCCACCAGCAGTCCTCCGGGGGCGGGCTACGAGCAGTACTTC
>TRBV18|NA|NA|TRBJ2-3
CASSPGPGSDTQYF
TGTGCCAGCTCACCAGGACCTGGTTCAGATACGCAGTATTTT
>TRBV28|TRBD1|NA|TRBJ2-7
CASSLRDRGYEQYF
TGTGCCAGCAGTTTGAGGGACAGGGGGTACGAGCAGTACTTC
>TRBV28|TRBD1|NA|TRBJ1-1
CASSSAQGDTEAFF
TGTGCCAGCAGCTCGGCACAGGGGGACACTGAAGCTTTCTTT
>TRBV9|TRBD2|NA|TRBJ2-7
CASSVESGRTYEQYF
TGTGCCAGCAGCGTAGAAAGCGGGAGGACCTACGAGCAGTACTTC
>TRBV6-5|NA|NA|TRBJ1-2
CASTKVGGADYGYTF
TGTGCCAGCACCAAGGTCGGTGGAGCGGACTATGGCTACACCTTC
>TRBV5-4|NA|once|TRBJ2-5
CASSEQETQYF
TGTGCCAGCAGCGAACAAGAGACCCAGTACTTC
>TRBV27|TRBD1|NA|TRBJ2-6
CASRRKGQNNSGANVLTF
TGTGCCAGCAGGCGGAAGGGACAGAACAACTCTGGGGCCAACGTCCTGACTTTC
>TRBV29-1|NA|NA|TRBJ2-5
CSVEEWETQETQYF
TGCAGCGTTGAGGAATGGGAAACCCAAGAGACCCAGTACTTC
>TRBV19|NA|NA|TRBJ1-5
CASSIAGESNQPQHF
TGTGCCAGTAGTATAGCCGGGGAGAGCAATCAGCCCCAGCATTTT
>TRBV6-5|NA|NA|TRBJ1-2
CASSGSYGYTF
TGTGCCAGCAGTGGATCCTATGGCTACACCTTC
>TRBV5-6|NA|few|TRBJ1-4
CASSSGTLGEKLFF
TGTGCCAGCAGCTCCGGGACCTTGGGAGAAAAACTGTTTTTT
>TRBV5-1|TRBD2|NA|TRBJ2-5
CASSLGLAGGGETQYF
TGCGCCAGCAGCTTGGGACTAGCGGGAGGAGGAGAGACCCAGTACTTC
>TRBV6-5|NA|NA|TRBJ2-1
CASSYGLSPNEQFF
TGTGCCAGCAGTTACGGGCTCTCCCCCAATGAGCAGTTCTTC
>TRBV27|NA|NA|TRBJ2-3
CASSLGRLDRDTQYF
TGTGCCAGCAGTTTGGGTCGGCTAGACAGGGATACGCAGTATTTT
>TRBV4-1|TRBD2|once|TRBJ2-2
CASSETSGRASTGELFF
TGCGCCAGCAGCGAGACTAGCGGGAGGGCCTCCACCGGGGAGCTGTTTTTT
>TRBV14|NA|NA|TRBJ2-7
CASSQQAGLYEQYF
TGTGCCAGCAGCCAACAAGCAGGTCTCTACGAGCAGTACTTC
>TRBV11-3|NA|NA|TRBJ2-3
CASSLQDTQYF
TGTGCCAGCAGCTTACAAGATACGCAGTATTTT